This TCR beta chain came from a study of regulatory T cells in long-lasting Graves disease. Trimming took off 2 bases at V and 0 bases at J, with 8 bases between the two ends. The CDR3 spans 14 residues. Germline CDR1 SNHLY, CDR2 FYNNEI. This clonotype was observed at least ten times. According to the study, TCR beta libraries were built with iRepertoire HTBI primers and CDR3-region Arm-PCR. One entry per CDR3 protein, called by TCRdb with MiXCR from the multiplex PCR reads. In the table there are approximately 690,000 distinct CDR3 sequences, about 30% of which are singletons. Time point here: persistent/refractory GD, antithyroid drugs over 5 years with positive TRAb. PBMC RNA was the source of the TCR library.

The sample was peripheral blood mononuclear cells (PBMCs), taken when the disease was refractory, from a patient treated with antithyroid drugs. The receptor was derived from a female donor with Graves disease. The chain links TRBV2 to TRBJ2-7; D is undetermined. The CDR3 here is CASSERPSSYEQYF. The CDR3 DNA reads as TGTGCCAGCAGTGAAAGACCCTCCTCCTACGAGCAGTACTTC.